Listed here are 25 T cell receptor beta chains from one sample, sequenced in a study of identical twins (dated by TCRdb to 2016 to 2017). Library preparation used 5' RACE. Sequencing took place on an Illumina HiSeq 2000. Clones were called with MiXCR by TCRdb after fastp trimmed the public reads at Q25, and only in-frame beta chains were retained. Each record represents a unique CDR3 protein, reported with the most common genes and DNA among its rows. This sample lists around 1.7 million distinct CDR3 sequences; more than 30% were detected once. The ten largest clones capture less than 0.35% of the sample. Material for sequencing was cord blood. The receptors derive from a newborn girl in good health.

V gene TRBV3-1 combines with J gene TRBJ2-5, with 10 bases lining up with TRBD2. V trimming: 0 bases; J trimming: 11 bases; junction bases outside the gene matches: 15. Germline CDR1 is LGHDT and CDR2 is YNNKEL (reference sequence). This CDR3 region has 17 residues. The CDR3 is CASSQERVLAGNNGQYF. CDR3 bases: TGTGCCAGCAGCCAAGAAAGGGTACTAGCGGGGAACAATGGGCAGTACTTC.

The chain links TRBV7-9 to TRBJ2-3; D remains ambiguous. Germline V gene data show CDR1 as SEHNR and CDR2 as FQNEAQ (reference sequence). The V end was cut by 10 bases, the J end by 1 base, with 9 bases between. The CDR3 is 12 residues long. The CDR3 spells CATAWGTDTQYF. The CDR3 region has the DNA TGTGCCACCGCGTGGGGCACAGATACGCAGTATTTT.

The sample holds a few counts of this clonotype. Here the CDR3 reads CSVTRRGCTDTQYF. In nucleotides, the CDR3 is TGCAGTGTTACCCGGCGGGGTTGCACAGATACGCAGTATTTT. The V gene is TRBV20-1, the J gene TRBJ2-3, with TRBD2 as a possible D gene (6 bases). This CDR3 is built from 14 residues. Trimming took 7 bases from V and 1 from J, leaving 15 bases between them. Germline CDR1 DFQATT, CDR2 SNEGSKA (reference sequence).

The rearrangement joins TRBV5-1 to TRBJ2-5; 8 positions agree with TRBD1. The V and J ends lost 4 bases and 14 bases, in that order; junction bases with no gene match: 19. There are 15 residues in the CDR3. Germline V CDR1 and CDR2: SGHRS, YFSETQ. CDR3 sequence (DNA): TGCGCCAGCAGCCCCTGGACAGGGCCCAACTACGCGCACTACTTC. Its translation: CASSPWTGPNYAHYF.

This clonotype was recorded a few times. The chain combines TRBV7-9 with TRBJ2-1, with 9 bases aligning to TRBD1. There are 16 residues in the CDR3. V shed 5 bases and J 4 bases; nucleotides not matched to a gene: 9. Germline lookup yields CDR1 SEHNR and CDR2 FQNEAQ (reference sequence). CDR3 residues: CASSPPGTGTYNEQFF. The CDR3 region has the DNA TGTGCCAGCAGCCCGCCCGGGACAGGGACATACAATGAGCAGTTCTTC.

This chain links TRBV28 with TRBJ2-1; 13 nucleotides line up with TRBD2. V lost 1 base and J lost 5; bases outside the gene matches: 5. The CDR3 covers 17 residues. Per the germline V gene, CDR1 is MDHEN and CDR2 is SYDVKM. The CDR3 coding sequence is TGTGCCAGCAGTTTATTCCAACTAGCGGGAGGGAACAATGAGCAGTTCTTC. Translation: CASSLFQLAGGNNEQFF.

V usage is TRBV25-1 and J usage is TRBJ1-2; D gene ambiguous. The CDR3 covers 13 residues. Germline CDR1 reads MGHDK; CDR2 reads SYGVNS. V was pared by 7 bases and J by 4 bases, with 13 bases between. CDR3 DNA sequence: TGTGCCAGCAAGTACAGCAGCGGCTATGGCTACACCTTC. Encoded protein: CASKYSSGYGYTF.

This clonotype has a handful of counts. The rearrangement joins TRBV12-3 or TRBV12-4 to TRBJ2-3; 8 bases match TRBD2. The CDR3 sequence is 20 residues long. The V segment lost 5 bases and the J segment 2 bases; nucleotides outside the gene matches: 21. The DNA for the CDR3 is TGTGCCAGCAGTCTTCACAGGGAGCGGGAGTTCTTGGGGGCCACAGATACGCAGTATTTT. Translation: CASSLHREREFLGATDTQYF.

This clonotype has a handful of counts. The V call is TRBV20-1, the J call TRBJ1-4; unclear D gene. CDR1 and CDR2 from the germline V gene are DFQATT and SNEGSKA (reference sequence). This CDR3 has 14 amino acids. V lost 3 bases to trimming and J lost 0 bases, with 8 bases between them. As DNA, the CDR3 is TGCAGTGCTAGTCCCCGGGCAACTAATGAAAAACTGTTTTTT. Amino acids: CSASPRATNEKLFF.

This clonotype was counted at least ten times. This rearrangement joins TRBV3-1 to TRBJ2-1, with TRBD2 matching over 9 bases. V shed 4 bases, J shed 6 bases, and the junction held 10 bases outside the gene matches. The CDR3 is made up of 16 amino acids. Germline V gives CDR1 LGHDT, CDR2 YNNKEL (reference sequence). The CDR3 DNA reads as TGTGCCAGCAGCCTTCAGTGGCTAGCGGGGCCCAATGAGCAGTTCTTC. It yields the protein CASSLQWLAGPNEQFF.

As regards this clonotype: One base away lies a much larger clone, so this may be a sequencing read error. The gene calls are TRBV29-1 and TRBJ2-1; D is perhaps TRBD1 (5 bases). TRBJ2-7 explains the end of the DNA better; the J call may be wrong. Germline CDR1 and CDR2: SQVTM and ANQGSEA. The CDR3 covers 15 residues. CDR3: CSVSTGGAQYNEQYF. CDR3 sequence (DNA): TGCAGCGTAAGTACAGGCGGTGCCCAATACAATGAGCAGTACTTC.

With regard to this clonotype: This may arise from a read error, as a much more abundant clone is one base away. The chain combines TRBV9 with TRBJ2-3; 8 nucleotides align to TRBD2. CDR3 length equals 16 residues. The V gene end was trimmed by 4 bases and the J gene end by 0 bases; junction bases not matched to a gene: 7. Germline loops: CDR1 SGDLS, CDR2 YYNGEE. The DNA of the CDR3 is TGTGCCAGCAGCTTACGGCCTAGCGGGAGCACAGATACGCAGTATTTT. As protein: CASSLRPSGSTDTQYF. Full variable domain (outside the CDR3, taken from reference TRBV9 and TRBJ2-3): DSGVTQTPKHLITATGQRVTLRCSPRSGDLSVYWYQQSLDQGLQFLIQYYNGEERAKGNILERFSAQQFPDLHSELNLSSLELGDSALYFCASSLRPSGSTDTQYFGPGTRLTVL.

The V and J genes are TRBV4-1 and TRBJ2-2; D unresolved. V lost 3 bases and J 5 bases, leaving 13 bases between the germline ends. The CDR3 has 15 residues. From germline, CDR1 is MGHRA and CDR2 YSYEKL. The CDR3 loop reads CASSQIGPSTGELFF. The CDR3 DNA reads TGCGCCAGCAGCCAGATTGGACCGAGTACCGGGGAGCTGTTTTTT.

The chain couples TRBV5-1 to TRBJ2-1, with TRBD2 matching over 9 bases. The end of the DNA is better explained by TRBJ2-7, so the J call may be wrong. The CDR3 is made up of 15 amino acids. Germline V gene sequence: CDR1 SGHRS, CDR2 YFSETQ. The CDR3 DNA is TGCGCCAGCAGCGGGACTAGCAGCTCCTACAATGAGCAGTACTTC. Translation gives CASSGTSSSYNEQYF.

The chain joins TRBV27 to TRBJ1-5; D gene unclear. The CDR3 contains 13 residues. Trimming cost V 8 bases and J 7 bases, with 15 bases left between them. CDR1 and CDR2 (germline): MNHEY, SMNVEV (reference sequence). The CDR3 spells CASAGPPPQPQHF. The CDR3 DNA follows: TGTGCCAGCGCAGGTCCCCCTCCCCAGCCCCAGCATTTT.

Many counts were recorded for this clonotype. The chain couples TRBV4-2 to TRBJ2-1, with a possible D match to TRBD2 (5 bases). Germline lookup yields CDR1 LGHNA and CDR2 YNFKEQ. Trimming removed 0 bases at V and 7 bases at J, with 13 bases between. CDR3 size: 15 residues. The CDR3 DNA sequence: TGTGCCAGCAGCCAAGAGCGGGCTTATCCGAATGAGCAGTTCTTC. Translating it yields CASSQERAYPNEQFF.

Here the CDR3 DNA reads TGTGCCAGCAAAGCGGTGGAGTGGTCCCTCCCCTCCTACAATGAGCAGTTCTTC. Protein sequence: CASKAVEWSLPSYNEQFF. This chain uses TRBV2 with TRBJ2-1; D possibly corresponds to TRBD2 (5 bases). The length of the CDR3 is 18 residues. V lost 7 bases and J lost 0, with 22 bases in between. In germline, CDR1 is SNHLY, CDR2 FYNNEI.

The J gene is TRBJ2-1, the V gene TRBV4-1, with TRBD2 matching 8 bases. The V segment lost 2 bases and the J segment 4 bases; nucleotides outside the gene matches: 10. From germline, CDR1 is MGHRA and CDR2 YSYEKL. This CDR3 comprises 17 residues. The CDR3 loop reads CASSQKILADRYNEQFF. The CDR3 DNA follows: TGCGCCAGCAGCCAAAAAATACTAGCGGACAGATACAATGAGCAGTTCTTC.

The chain carries TRBV11-2 and TRBJ2-5, with D possibly TRBD2 on 6 matching bases. This CDR3 has 14 amino acids. Germline V gives CDR1 SGHAT, CDR2 FQNNGV. The V and J ends lost 4 bases and 1 base respectively, with 10 bases between them. The CDR3 DNA reads TGTGCCAGCAGCTCGGGAGTAGGCCAAGAGACCCAGTACTTC. Protein: CASSSGVGQETQYF.

V usage is TRBV20-1 and J usage is TRBJ1-2, with a weak D call TRBD1 (6 bases). V lost 2 bases and J 4 bases, leaving 11 bases between the germline ends. The length of the CDR3 is 13 residues. The germline gives CDR1 DFQATT, CDR2 SNEGSKA (reference sequence). The CDR3 DNA reads TGCAGTGCTAGACCCTTGGACAGCTATGGCTACACCTTC. This sequence encodes CSARPLDSYGYTF.

This clonotype appeared a few times. The rearrangement links TRBV20-1 to TRBJ2-7; no firm D call. Trimming shortened V by 3 bases and J by 6 bases, and 3 bases separated the two germline ends. This CDR3 contains 9 residues. Germline V lookup: CDR1 DFQATT, CDR2 SNEGSKA (reference sequence). For the CDR3, the DNA is TGCAGTGCTAGTCTCGAGCAGTACTTC. Protein product: CSASLEQYF.

V gene TRBV6-6 combines with J gene TRBJ2-3; D uncertain. This CDR3 is 16 amino acids long. Germline lookup yields CDR1 MNHNY and CDR2 SVGAGI (reference sequence). V shed 2 bases and J shed 5 bases, with 17 bases lying between them. The CDR3 nucleotides read TGTGCCAGCAGTTACCCCTCGTCCAGTGTAGAAGATACGCAGTATTTT. Translating it yields CASSYPSSSVEDTQYF.

This clonotype was seen a few times. The chain combines TRBV4-1 with TRBJ1-6; a possible D gene is TRBD1 (5 bases). Looked up from germline, CDR1 is MGHRA and CDR2 is YSYEKL. The CDR3 length is 14 residues. Trimming stripped 3 bases from V and 5 bases from J, with 8 bases between. The CDR3 loop reads CASSQVGDNSPLHF. CDR3 coding DNA: TGCGCCAGCAGCCAGGTAGGGGATAATTCACCCCTCCACTTT.

This clonotype has just a few counts. The chain employs TRBV20-1 and TRBJ2-5; 7 nucleotides line up with TRBD2. V was clipped by 0 bases and J by 9 bases; unmatched bases: 16. This CDR3 region has 16 residues. Per the germline V gene, CDR1 is DFQATT and CDR2 is SNEGSKA (reference sequence). The CDR3 nucleotides read TGCAGTGCTAGAGAGGGGCGGGAGACAATTCGTGAGGCCCAGTACTTC. Protein sequence: CSAREGRETIREAQYF.

This clonotype showed up many times. The gene calls are TRBV21-1 and TRBJ2-7; the D call TRBD1 from the table was never checked on the DNA. TRBV21-1 is an annotated pseudogene. CDR3 length: 22 residues. Here the CDR3 reads CASSNQGRIWCASVPPSYEQYF. The CDR3 DNA sequence: TGTGCCAGCAGCAACCAAGGCCGCATTTGGTGTGCGTCGGTCCCCCCTTCCTACGAGCAGTACTTC.